These 10 T cell receptor beta chains came from one sample sequenced in a study of shared clonotypes between healthy human individuals. Repertoires were generated with immunoSEQ multiplex PCR, while TCRdb's copy carries only in-frame clones and drops some. Among about 1.5 million clones listed, approximately 96% were seen once. The sequenced sample was naive CD4+ T cells sorted from blood. Subset noted: CD45RA+ positively selected. These TCRs come from a man younger than 45 in good health.

V usage is TRBV28 and J usage is TRBJ2-5, with D uncertain. Germline V CDR1 and CDR2: MDHEN, SYDVKM. The CDR3 has 12 amino acids. V lost 8 bases, J lost 7 bases, and 14 bases lay in between. The CDR3 reads CASGSRFLTQYF. CDR3 sequence (DNA): TGTGCCAGCGGCAGTCGGTTTTTGACCCAGTACTTC. Full variable domain (missing parts from reference TRBV28 and TRBJ2-5): DVKVTQSSRYLVKRTGEKVFLECVQDMDHENMFWYRQDPGLGLRLIYFSYDVKMKEKGDIPEGYSVSREKKERFSLILESASTNQTSMYLCASGSRFLTQYFGPGTRLLVL.

The chain has TRBV30 and TRBJ2-3, with TRBD2 matching over 10 bases. CDR3 length: 15 amino acids. From germline, CDR1 is GTSNPN and CDR2 SVGIG (reference sequence). The J segment lost 3 bases and the V segment lost 2 bases, leaving 5 bases of the junction unmatched. CDR3 bases: TGTGCCTGGAGTTACCAAGCGGGAGGGACAGATACGCAGTATTTT. Amino acid sequence: CAWSYQAGGTDTQYF.

The chain links TRBV14 to TRBJ2-2; 7 nucleotides line up with TRBD1. V lost 6 bases and J lost 0; bases outside the gene matches: 7. Per germline, CDR1 SGHDN and CDR2 FVKESK. The CDR3 spans 16 residues. The CDR3 region is CASRRAGTANTGELFF. CDR3 bases: TGTGCCAGCAGACGCGCCGGGACAGCGAACACCGGGGAGCTGTTTTTT.

The rearrangement joins TRBV27 to TRBJ2-7; 7 nucleotides align to TRBD1. Germline V CDR1 and CDR2: MNHEY, SMNVEV (reference sequence). The CDR3 runs to 17 residues. The V segment lost 2 bases and the J segment 2 bases; nucleotides outside the gene matches: 12. The CDR3, as DNA: TGTGCCAGCAGTTTAAACCCCTTACCGGGACAGCCCTACGAGCAGTACTTC. Translation: CASSLNPLPGQPYEQYF.

The chain uses TRBV7-8 and TRBJ2-2; possibly TRBD2 for D (5 bases). CDR3 size: 17 residues. V lost 1 base and J lost 3, with 15 bases in between. The germline CDR1 and CDR2 sequences are SGHVS and FQNEAQ. As DNA, the CDR3 is TGTGCCAGCAGCTTAGGGCGACTACGGGGAGACACCGGGGAGCTGTTTTTT. Its translation is CASSLGRLRGDTGELFF. The entire variable domain, with the rest obtained from reference TRBV7-8 and TRBJ2-2, is as follows: GAGVSQSPRYKVAKRGQDVALRCDPISGHVSLFWYQQALGQGPEFLTYFQNEAQLDKSGLPSDRFFAERPEGSVSTLKIQRTQQEDSAVYLCASSLGRLRGDTGELFFGEGSRLTVL.

The sample holds a few counts of this clone. The J gene is TRBJ2-5, the V gene TRBV6-5; D perhaps matches TRBD1 (5 bases). The germline V gene has CDR1 MNHEY and CDR2 SVGAGI. Trimming shortened V by 6 bases and J by 4 bases, and 12 bases separated the two germline ends. CDR3 length: 13 residues. CDR3 nucleotide sequence: TGTGCCAGCAGCCAGGGTTCCGGAGAGACCCAGTACTTC. Translating it yields CASSQGSGETQYF.

This chain joins TRBV4-3 and TRBJ1-5; TRBD1 might be the D (6 bases). CDR3 length: 13 residues. The germline CDR1 and CDR2 sequences are LGHNA and YSLEER. Trimming cost V 5 bases and J 7 bases, with 12 bases left between them. For the CDR3, the DNA is TGCGCCAGCAGCGAGGGGGTTCGGCAGCCCCAGCATTTT. Amino acid sequence: CASSEGVRQPQHF.

The chain couples TRBV19 to TRBJ2-7, with 13 positions matching TRBD2. The CDR3 is 17 residues long. The V and J ends lost 3 bases and 0 bases, in that order; junction bases with no gene match: 5. Germline V gene sequence: CDR1 LNHDA, CDR2 SQIVND (reference sequence). The CDR3: CASSIRTSGSGSYEQYF. CDR3 DNA: TGTGCCAGTAGTATCCGGACTAGCGGGAGCGGCTCCTACGAGCAGTACTTC.

This chain joins TRBV30 and TRBJ1-5; 7 bases fit TRBD1. The CDR3 is made up of 15 amino acids. After removal of 0 bases from V and 4 bases from J, the junction contained 6 bases not matched to a gene. Germline CDR1 and CDR2: GTSNPN and SVGIG (reference sequence). The CDR3: CAWSVGTAPNQPQHF. The DNA of the CDR3 is TGTGCCTGGAGTGTAGGGACAGCACCTAATCAGCCCCAGCATTTT.

CDR3 coding DNA: TGTGCCAGCAGCGTAGGCGGGAGTCAAAACAATGAGCAGTTCTTC. Translation gives CASSVGGSQNNEQFF. The chain recombines TRBV9 with TRBJ2-1, with 7 bases fitting TRBD2. Trimming at V came to 0 bases and at J to 5 bases, leaving 5 bases not matched to a gene. CDR3 size: 15 residues. CDR1 is SGDLS and CDR2 is YYNGEE in the germline V gene.